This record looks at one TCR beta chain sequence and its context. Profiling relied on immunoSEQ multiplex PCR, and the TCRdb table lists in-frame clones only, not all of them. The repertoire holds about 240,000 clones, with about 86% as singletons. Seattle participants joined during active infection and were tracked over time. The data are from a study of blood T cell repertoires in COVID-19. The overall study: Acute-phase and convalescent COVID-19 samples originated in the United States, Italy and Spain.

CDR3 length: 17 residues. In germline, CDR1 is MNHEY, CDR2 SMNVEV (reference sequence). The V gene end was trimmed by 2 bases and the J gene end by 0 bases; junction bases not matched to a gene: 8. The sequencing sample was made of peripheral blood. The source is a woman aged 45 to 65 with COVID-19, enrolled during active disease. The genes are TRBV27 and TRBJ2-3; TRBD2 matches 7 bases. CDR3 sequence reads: CASSLGRGPASTDTQYF. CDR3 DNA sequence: TGTGCCAGCAGTTTAGGGAGGGGTCCGGCTAGCACAGATACGCAGTATTTT.